The table lists the clone carrying this T cell receptor (beta chain) with many counts. Looked up from germline, CDR1 is SGHRS and CDR2 is YFSETQ. This CDR3 is built from 16 residues. V lost 4 bases and J lost 5; bases outside the gene matches: 11. TCRdb ran MiXCR on the RT-PCR reads and lists one entry per CDR3 protein. The data hold about 680,000 distinct CDR3 sequences, with 14% observed a single time. The sequence derives from a female donor in good health, serving as a healthy control. Input material: memory CD4+ T cells from blood. The chain couples TRBV5-1 to TRBJ2-3; 9 nucleotides agree with TRBD2. The CDR3 coding sequence is TGCGCCAGCAGCGCAATTAGCGGGAGAGCAAGAGATACGCAGTATTTT. This encodes CASSAISGRARDTQYF.